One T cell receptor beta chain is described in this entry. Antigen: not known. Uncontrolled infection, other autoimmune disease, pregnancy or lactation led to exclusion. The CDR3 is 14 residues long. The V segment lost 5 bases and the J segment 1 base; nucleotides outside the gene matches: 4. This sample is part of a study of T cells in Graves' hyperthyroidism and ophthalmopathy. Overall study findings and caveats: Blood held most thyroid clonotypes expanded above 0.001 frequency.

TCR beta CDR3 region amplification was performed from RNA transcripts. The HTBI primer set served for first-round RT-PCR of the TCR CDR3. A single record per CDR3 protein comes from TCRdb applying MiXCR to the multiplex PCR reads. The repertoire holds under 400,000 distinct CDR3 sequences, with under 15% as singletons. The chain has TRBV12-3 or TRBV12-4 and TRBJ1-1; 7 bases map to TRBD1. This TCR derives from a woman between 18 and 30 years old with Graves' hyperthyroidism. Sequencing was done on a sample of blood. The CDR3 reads CASSKGAGNTEAFF. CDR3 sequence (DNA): TGTGCCAGCAGTAAGGGGGCGGGGAACACTGAAGCTTTCTTT.